What follows describes a single TCR beta chain. This CDR3 is 15 amino acids long. Using the 5' RACE reads, TCRdb records one entry per CDR3 protein without DNA. Listed are 40,000 to 45,000 distinct CDR3 sequences; 5.3% falls within the top ten. The data were obtained in a study of monozygotic twins with inflammatory bowel disease. The chain combines TRBV12-3 or TRBV12-4 with TRBJ1-5; checking the TCRdb D call of TRBD1 is not possible without DNA. Sequences were obtained from blood. The receptor comes from a human donor with ulcerative colitis or Crohn's disease, or a healthy co-twin of an affected twin (not recorded which). The CDR3 here is CASTRAWGSNQPQHF.